This TCR beta chain was sequenced during a study of T cells after yellow fever vaccination. Regarding the study as a whole: Primary-vaccination clones mostly resurfaced post-booster (about 95% CD4, roughly 90% CD8).

Each CDR3 protein gets one entry after TCRdb re-called the 5' RACE reads with MiXCR. Of some 240,000 distinct CDR3 sequences listed, around 3.5% are singletons. This clonotype has ten or more counts. What it recognizes is unknown. Trimming at V came to 4 bases and at J to 4 bases, leaving 10 bases not matched to a gene. The germline V gene encodes CDR1 SGHDT and CDR2 YYEEEE. The CDR3 consists of 15 residues. This rearrangement joins TRBV5-6 to TRBJ1-1, with 7 bases matching TRBD1. This material consisted of PBMCs, taken 15 days after the yellow fever booster vaccination. The sequence came from a man between 18 and 29 years old who received the YFV17D yellow fever vaccine. The CDR3 spells CASSGDRVGGTEAFF. CDR3 bases: TGTGCCAGCAGCGGAGACAGGGTAGGGGGCACTGAAGCTTTCTTT.